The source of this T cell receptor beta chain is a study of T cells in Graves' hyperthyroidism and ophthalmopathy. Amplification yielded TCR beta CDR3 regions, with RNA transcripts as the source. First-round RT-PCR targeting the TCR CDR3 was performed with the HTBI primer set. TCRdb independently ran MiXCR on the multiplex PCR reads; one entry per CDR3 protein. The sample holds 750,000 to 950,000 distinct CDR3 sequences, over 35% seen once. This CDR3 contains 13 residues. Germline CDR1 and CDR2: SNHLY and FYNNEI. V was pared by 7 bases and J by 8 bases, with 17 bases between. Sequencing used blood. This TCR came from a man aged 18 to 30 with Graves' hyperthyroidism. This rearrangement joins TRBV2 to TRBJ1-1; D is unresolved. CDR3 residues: CASTKESGGEAFF. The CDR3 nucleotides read TGTGCCAGCACCAAGGAGAGCGGAGGAGAAGCTTTCTTT.